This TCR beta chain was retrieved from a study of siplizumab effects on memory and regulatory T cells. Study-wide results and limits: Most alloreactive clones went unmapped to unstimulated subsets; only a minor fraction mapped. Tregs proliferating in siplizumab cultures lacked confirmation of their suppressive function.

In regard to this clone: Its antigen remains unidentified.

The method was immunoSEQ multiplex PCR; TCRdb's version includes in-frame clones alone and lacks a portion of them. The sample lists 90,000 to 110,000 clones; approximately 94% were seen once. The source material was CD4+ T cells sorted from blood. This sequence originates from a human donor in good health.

CDR3 DNA sequence: TGTGCCAGCAGCTTATATCGGGGCCGGGAGACCCAGTACTTC. This codes for CASSLYRGRETQYF. The chain is built from TRBV7-6 and TRBJ2-5, with D perhaps given as TRBD1 or TRBD2 (5 bases each). This CDR3 spans 14 amino acids. From germline, CDR1 is SGHVS and CDR2 FNYEAQ. V was shortened by 2 bases and J by 5 bases, with 12 bases between the two germline ends.